This TCR beta chain was sequenced during a study of cytomegalovirus exposure and HLA in healthy donors. Use of 60 Vbeta and 13 Jbeta primers characterized the PCR. Repertoires were generated with immunoSEQ multiplex PCR, while TCRdb's copy carries only in-frame clones and drops some. The table includes 100,000 to 140,000 clones, approximately 79% detected once. CDR1 and CDR2 (germline): GTSNPN, SVGIG (reference sequence). Losses at the gene ends were 8 bases for V and 5 bases for J; bases not matched to a gene: 11. CDR3 length: 13 residues. The sequencing input was PBMCs. The TCR comes from a woman aged 40 to 50 in good health and CMV-seropositive. The chain links TRBV30 to TRBJ1-2, with 7 bases identical to TRBD1. CDR3 in DNA: TGTGCCGCCCGGGGACAGACACCGTATGGCTACACCTTC. As protein: CAARGQTPYGYTF.